Sequencing of this TCR beta chain was carried out in a study of cytomegalovirus exposure and HLA in healthy donors. Study as a whole: Clustering assigned roughly 81% of the approximately 390 genotyped donors to the Caucasian-associated ancestry cluster.

PCR amplification relied on 60 Vbeta primers (plus 13 Jbeta primers). Method: immunoSEQ multiplex PCR; TCRdb's copy keeps in-frame clones and lacks some. This table has 100,000 to 150,000 clones, around three quarters appearing once. Study results and limitations: TCR beta chains associated with HLA were, in a later analysis, more clonally expanded than equally common others. For most TCR beta V segments, an earlier analysis put the productive rate at about 87% or about 30% of the time. Reportedly, fewer N-insertions than the approximately 700-donor mean appeared in an Asian-associated ancestry cluster in a later analysis.

On this clone itself: Its antigen remains unidentified.

CDR1 and CDR2 from the germline V gene are MNHNS and SASEGT. With 2 bases removed from V and 4 bases from J, the gap between germline ends came to 15 bases. This CDR3 comprises 16 residues. The TCR comes from a man between 25 and 39 years old in good health and CMV-seropositive. This chain uses TRBV6-1 with TRBJ1-5, with D tentatively TRBD1 (5 bases). Sequenced: PBMCs. The CDR3 loop reads CASSEYVLDKNQPQHF. The CDR3 coding sequence is TGTGCCAGCAGTGAATACGTTCTGGACAAAAATCAGCCCCAGCATTTT.